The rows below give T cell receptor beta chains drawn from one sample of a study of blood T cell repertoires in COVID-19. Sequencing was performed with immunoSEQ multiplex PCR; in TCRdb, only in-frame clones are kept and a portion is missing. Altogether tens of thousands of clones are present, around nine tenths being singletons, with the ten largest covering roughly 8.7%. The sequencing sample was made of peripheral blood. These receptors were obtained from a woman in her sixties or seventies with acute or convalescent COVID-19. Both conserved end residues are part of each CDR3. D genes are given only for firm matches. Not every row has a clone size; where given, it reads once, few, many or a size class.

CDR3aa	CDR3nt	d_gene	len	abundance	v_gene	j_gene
CASSPGLSHSPLHF	TGTGCCAGCAGTCCGGGACTAAGCCATTCACCCCTCCACTTT	NA	14	NA	TRBV2	TRBJ1-6
CASSQDSTEGQPQHF	TGTGCCAGCAGCCAAGATTCGACAGAAGGACAGCCCCAGCATTTT	NA	15	NA	TRBV3-1/TRBV3-2	TRBJ1-5
CSVGGQGNNYGYTF	TGCAGCGTTGGGGGACAGGGAAACAACTATGGCTACACCTTC	TRBD1	14	NA	TRBV29-1	TRBJ1-2
CASNPGQGVVEQYF	TGCGCCAGCAACCCGGGACAGGGGGTTGTCGAGCAGTACTTC	TRBD1	14	NA	TRBV5-1	TRBJ2-7
CASSRTGWETQYF	TGTGCCAGCAGCCGAACAGGTTGGGAGACCCAGTACTTC	NA	13	NA	TRBV6-2/TRBV6-3	TRBJ2-5
CASSTGQNNMNTEAFF	TGCGCCAGCAGCACGGGACAGAATAACATGAACACTGAAGCTTTCTTT	TRBD1	16	NA	TRBV5-1	TRBJ1-1
CATSTHTDTQYF	TGTGCCACCAGCACCCACACAGATACGCAGTATTTT	NA	12	NA	TRBV15	TRBJ2-3
CASSQDSGGVGYTEAFF	TGTGCCAGCAGCCAAGATAGTGGGGGGGTCGGGTACACTGAAGCTTTCTTT	NA	17	NA	TRBV3-1/TRBV3-2	TRBJ1-1
CASSLEQPRANQPQHF	TGTGCCAGCAGCTTGGAACAACCCCGTGCCAATCAGCCCCAGCATTTT	NA	16	NA	TRBV5-5	TRBJ1-5
CASSGQGEVEKLFF	TGTGCCAGTAGTGGACAGGGGGAAGTTGAAAAACTGTTTTTT	TRBD1	14	NA	TRBV19	TRBJ1-4
CATSRDAGWEKLFF	TGTGCCACCAGCAGAGATGCAGGTTGGGAAAAACTGTTTTTT	NA	14	NA	TRBV15	TRBJ1-4
CASTSGTGNTGELFF	TGTGCCAGCACCTCCGGGACAGGGAACACCGGGGAGCTGTTTTTT	TRBD1	15	NA	TRBV2	TRBJ2-2
CASSLFGGTGELFF	TGTGCCAGCAGCTTATTCGGAGGGACCGGGGAGCTGTTTTTT	NA	14	NA	TRBV7-9	TRBJ2-2
CASSYSSEIAEAFF	TGTGCCAGCAGTTATTCTTCAGAAATCGCTGAAGCTTTCTTT	NA	14	NA	TRBV6-5	TRBJ1-1
CASSTPGQEYNEQFF	TGCGCCAGCAGCACGCCGGGACAGGAATACAATGAGCAGTTCTTC	TRBD1	15	NA	TRBV5-1	TRBJ2-1
CASSLRAGGAYEQYF	TGTGCCAGCAGCTTAAGGGCAGGGGGCGCGTACGAGCAGTACTTC	TRBD1	15	few	TRBV11-2	TRBJ2-7
CASSLDQGAPCAFF	TGTGCCAGCAGCTTAGATCAGGGGGCACCATGCGCTTTCTTT	TRBD1	14	NA	TRBV11-3	TRBJ1-1
CASSFRDRGIEETQYF	TGCGCCAGCAGCTTTAGGGACAGGGGGATAGAAGAGACCCAGTACTTC	TRBD1	16	NA	TRBV5-1	TRBJ2-5
CASQGWGVRTEAFF	TGTGCCAGCCAGGGTTGGGGCGTGAGGACTGAAGCTTTCTTT	NA	14	NA	TRBV27	TRBJ1-1
CSASFTSGGVQYF	TGCAGTGCTAGTTTCACTAGCGGGGGAGTGCAGTACTTC	TRBD2	13	NA	TRBV20-1	TRBJ2-7
CASSQGQAAYNEQFF	TGTGCCAGCAGCCAAGGACAGGCCGCCTACAATGAGCAGTTCTTC	TRBD1	15	NA	TRBV7-7	TRBJ2-1
CASSYGSSYEQYF	TGTGCCAGCAGTTACGGGAGCTCCTACGAGCAGTACTTC	NA	13	NA	TRBV28	TRBJ2-7
CASSLGQGSGNTIYF	TGTGCCAGCAGCCTGGGACAGGGGTCCGGAAACACCATATATTTT	TRBD1	15	NA	TRBV6-5	TRBJ1-3
CSVEDSLSGNTIYF	TGCAGCGTGGAGGACAGCCTCTCTGGAAACACCATATATTTT	NA	14	once	TRBV29-1	TRBJ1-3